A single sample gave rise to the 9 T cell receptor beta chains below, sequenced in a study of shared clonotypes between healthy human individuals. Data came from immunoSEQ multiplex PCR; TCRdb stores just in-frame clones and leaves some out. The repertoire holds around 2.5 million clones, over 85% seen once, with 0.36% in the top ten. Sequencing used naive CD4+ T cells from PBMCs. The subset is: CD45RA+ positively selected. The receptors were gathered from a man aged 18 to 30 in good health. Some clones in this sample may be carry-over from other donors' samples.

V gene TRBV5-8 combines with J gene TRBJ1-1, with 9 bases aligning to TRBD1. The junction had 13 bases not matched to a gene; V was cut back by 4 bases and J by 3 bases. This CDR3 spans 17 amino acids. Germline loops: CDR1 SGHTS, CDR2 YDEGEE. CDR3 loop: CASSPRDRVRGYTEAFF. The CDR3, as DNA: TGTGCCAGCAGCCCCCGGGACAGGGTGAGAGGGTACACTGAAGCTTTCTTT.

For this clone: This CDR3 is also generated by other DNA sequences in the sample. The chain is built from TRBV6-1 and TRBJ1-2; D call uncertain. Germline V lookup: CDR1 MNHNS, CDR2 SASEGT. CDR3 size: 15 residues. The V end lost 0 bases, the J end lost 8 bases, and 16 bases lay between the germline ends. This chain's CDR3 is CASSEAMGIGYGYTF. The CDR3 DNA follows: TGTGCCAGCAGTGAAGCCATGGGGATCGGCTACGGCTACACCTTC.

The V and J genes are TRBV9 and TRBJ2-1, with TRBD1 identical over 7 bases. The V and J ends lost 3 bases and 3 bases, in that order; junction bases with no gene match: 9. The CDR3 covers 16 residues. The germline V gene encodes CDR1 SGDLS and CDR2 YYNGEE. The CDR3 DNA reads TGTGCCAGCAGCGCGGTACAGGGGCCTAACTACAATGAGCAGTTCTTC. This encodes CASSAVQGPNYNEQFF.

In nucleotides, the CDR3 is TGTGCCAGCACATCGAGGGGGACGGGGGAGCTGTTTTTT. Encoded protein: CASTSRGTGELFF. The rearrangement joins TRBV6-1 to TRBJ2-2, with D possibly TRBD1 on 6 matching bases. The CDR3 spans 13 residues. The germline V gene encodes CDR1 MNHNS and CDR2 SASEGT. V lost 7 bases to trimming and J lost 8 bases, with 14 bases between them.

Notes on this clone: Other DNA sequences in this specimen translate into the identical CDR3. This chain's CDR3 is CASSVQGSYNEQFF. CDR3 in DNA: TGTGCCAGCAGTGTACAGGGATCATACAATGAGCAGTTCTTC. The genes are TRBV2 and TRBJ2-1, with D maybe TRBD1 (6 bases). The CDR3 spans 14 residues. Germline CDR1 is SNHLY and CDR2 is FYNNEI. V dropped 4 bases and J dropped 4 bases, with 11 bases sitting between them.

Concerning this clone itself: At the DNA level, this CDR3 is encoded by other sequences in the same sample as well. The CDR3, as DNA: TGCGCCAGCAGCCAAGGGCCGGGGACAATTATCTCTGGGGCCAACGTCCTGACTTTC. It codes for CASSQGPGTIISGANVLTF. The rearrangement links TRBV4-3 to TRBJ2-6; perhaps TRBD1 as D (6 bases). The germline V gene encodes CDR1 LGHNA and CDR2 YSLEER. V was shortened by 1 base and J by 0 bases, with 16 bases between the two germline ends. The CDR3 totals 19 residues.

This clone appeared a single time. The chain links TRBV28 to TRBJ1-1; 7 bases map to TRBD1. This CDR3 is built from 17 residues. The J segment lost 0 bases and the V segment lost 1 base, leaving 8 bases of the junction unmatched. The V gene's germline CDR1 is MDHEN and CDR2 SYDVKM. This chain's CDR3 is CASSLLRGTEMNTEAFF. The CDR3 DNA reads as TGTGCCAGCAGTTTATTGCGTGGGACAGAGATGAACACTGAAGCTTTCTTT.

The rearrangement uses TRBV28 and TRBJ2-7; 15 bases align to TRBD2. Germline values: CDR1 MDHEN, CDR2 SYDVKM. The CDR3 is made up of 16 amino acids. With 6 bases clipped from V and 1 base from J, the junction kept 4 bases outside the gene matches. As DNA, the CDR3 is TGTGCCAGCAGCCCCGGGACTAGCGGGAGGTCCTACGAGCAGTACTTC. This translates into CASSPGTSGRSYEQYF.

The chain couples TRBV6-1 to TRBJ2-7; 10 bases map to TRBD2. Unmatched junction bases numbered 3, after V lost 4 bases and J lost 0 bases. CDR1 is MNHNS and CDR2 is SASEGT in the germline V gene. The CDR3 runs to 15 residues. The CDR3, as DNA: TGTGCCAGCAGTGCCGGACTAGCGGACTCCTACGAGCAGTACTTC. Its translation is CASSAGLADSYEQYF.